The 2 T cell receptor beta chains listed next were all sequenced from one sample in a study of cytomegalovirus exposure and HLA in healthy donors. 60 Vbeta and 13 Jbeta primers were used in PCR. This table comes from immunoSEQ multiplex PCR, and its TCRdb copy is limited to in-frame clones, with some not included. The repertoire holds around 150,000 clones, with 79% as singletons. Sequenced: PBMCs. Receptors were obtained from a man over 45 in good health and CMV-seropositive.

DNA for the CDR3: TGTGCCAGCAGCTCAATAGACAGGTATACCTACGAGCAGTACTTC. Its translation: CASSSIDRYTYEQYF. The J gene is TRBJ2-5, the V gene TRBV7-8; weak D call: TRBD1 (6 bases). The end of the DNA aligns better with TRBJ2-7, so the J call may be wrong. The CDR3 length is 15 residues. The germline CDR1 and CDR2 sequences are SGHVS and FQNEAQ.

This chain joins TRBV7-3 and TRBJ2-3; TRBD2 might be the D (6 bases). V shed 8 bases and J shed 5 bases, with 20 bases lying between them. Germline CDR1 SGHTA, CDR2 FQGTGA. This CDR3 is built from 15 residues. The DNA for the CDR3 is TGTGCCAGCTCGAAAGTTGGCGGGACGGGAGATACGCAGTATTTT. The encoded protein is CASSKVGGTGDTQYF.